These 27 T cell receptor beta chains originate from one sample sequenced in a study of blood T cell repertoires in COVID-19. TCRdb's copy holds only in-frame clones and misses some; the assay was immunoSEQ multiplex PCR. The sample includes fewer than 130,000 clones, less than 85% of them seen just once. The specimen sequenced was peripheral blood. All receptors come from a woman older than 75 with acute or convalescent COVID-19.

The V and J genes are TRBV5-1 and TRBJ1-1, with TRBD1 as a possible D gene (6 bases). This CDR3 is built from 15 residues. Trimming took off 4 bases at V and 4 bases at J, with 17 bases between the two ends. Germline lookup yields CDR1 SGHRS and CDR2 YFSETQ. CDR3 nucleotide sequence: TGCGCCAGCAGCGTGGGGGACATCCCGACCACTGAAGCTTTCTTT. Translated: CASSVGDIPTTEAFF.

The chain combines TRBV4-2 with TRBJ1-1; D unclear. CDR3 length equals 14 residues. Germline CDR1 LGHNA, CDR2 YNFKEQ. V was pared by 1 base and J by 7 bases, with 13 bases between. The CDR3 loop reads CASSQVDRPGEAFF. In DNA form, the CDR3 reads TGTGCCAGCAGCCAAGTCGACCGCCCGGGTGAAGCTTTCTTT.

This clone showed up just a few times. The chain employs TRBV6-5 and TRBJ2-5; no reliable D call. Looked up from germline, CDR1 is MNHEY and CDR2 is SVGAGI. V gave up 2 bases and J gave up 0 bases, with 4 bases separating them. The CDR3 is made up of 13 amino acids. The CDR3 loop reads CASSYTNQETQYF. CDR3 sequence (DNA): TGTGCCAGCAGTTACACTAACCAAGAGACCCAGTACTTC.

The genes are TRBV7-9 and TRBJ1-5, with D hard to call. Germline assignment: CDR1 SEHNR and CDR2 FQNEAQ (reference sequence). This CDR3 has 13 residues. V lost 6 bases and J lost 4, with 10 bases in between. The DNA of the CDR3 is TGTGCCAGCAGTCGCGACGGGAATCAGCCCCAGCATTTT. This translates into CASSRDGNQPQHF.

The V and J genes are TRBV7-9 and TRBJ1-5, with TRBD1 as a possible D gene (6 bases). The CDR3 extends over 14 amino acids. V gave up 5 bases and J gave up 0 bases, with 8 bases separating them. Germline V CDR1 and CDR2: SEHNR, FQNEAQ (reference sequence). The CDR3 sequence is CASSKDSSNQPQHF. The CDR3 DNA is TGTGCCAGCAGCAAGGACAGTAGCAATCAGCCCCAGCATTTT.

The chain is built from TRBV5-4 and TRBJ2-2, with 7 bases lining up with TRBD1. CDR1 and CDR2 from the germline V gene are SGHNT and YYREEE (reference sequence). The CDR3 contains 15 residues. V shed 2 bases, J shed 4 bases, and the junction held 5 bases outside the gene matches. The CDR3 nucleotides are TGTGCCAGCAGCTTACAGGGGCTTAGCACCGGGGAGCTGTTTTTT. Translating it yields CASSLQGLSTGELFF.

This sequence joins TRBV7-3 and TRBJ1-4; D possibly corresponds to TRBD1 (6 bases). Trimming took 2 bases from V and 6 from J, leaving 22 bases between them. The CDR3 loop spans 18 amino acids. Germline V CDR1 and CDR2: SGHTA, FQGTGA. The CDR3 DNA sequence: TGTGCCAGCAGCTTATTCCCCGGGACAAGGGTGGTGGATGAAAAACTGTTTTTT. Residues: CASSLFPGTRVVDEKLFF.

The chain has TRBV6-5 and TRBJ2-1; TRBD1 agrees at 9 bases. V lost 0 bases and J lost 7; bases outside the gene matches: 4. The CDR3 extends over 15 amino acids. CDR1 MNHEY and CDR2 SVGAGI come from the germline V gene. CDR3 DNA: TGTGCCAGCAGTTACTCGGGACAGGGAAATAATGAGCAGTTCTTC. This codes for CASSYSGQGNNEQFF.

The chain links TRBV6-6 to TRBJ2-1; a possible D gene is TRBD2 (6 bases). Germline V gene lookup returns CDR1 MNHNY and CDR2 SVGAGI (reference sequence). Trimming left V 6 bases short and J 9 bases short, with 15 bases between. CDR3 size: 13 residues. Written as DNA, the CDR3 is TGTGCCAGCAGCCCCGGGGTCGGGGGTGAGCAGTTCTTC. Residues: CASSPGVGGEQFF.

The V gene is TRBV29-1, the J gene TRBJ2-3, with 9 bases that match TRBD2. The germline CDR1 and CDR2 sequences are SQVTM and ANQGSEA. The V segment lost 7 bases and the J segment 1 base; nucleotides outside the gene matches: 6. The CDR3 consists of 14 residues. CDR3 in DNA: TGCAGCGCCCGTCGACTAGCGGGCACAGATACGCAGTATTTT. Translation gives CSARRLAGTDTQYF.

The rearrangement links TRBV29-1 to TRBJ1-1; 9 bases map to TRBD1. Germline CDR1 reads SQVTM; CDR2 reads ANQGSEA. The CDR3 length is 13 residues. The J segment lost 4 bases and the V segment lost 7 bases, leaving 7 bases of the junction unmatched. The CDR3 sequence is CSAFYRGPTEAFF. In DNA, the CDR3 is TGCAGCGCCTTCTACAGGGGGCCCACTGAAGCTTTCTTT.

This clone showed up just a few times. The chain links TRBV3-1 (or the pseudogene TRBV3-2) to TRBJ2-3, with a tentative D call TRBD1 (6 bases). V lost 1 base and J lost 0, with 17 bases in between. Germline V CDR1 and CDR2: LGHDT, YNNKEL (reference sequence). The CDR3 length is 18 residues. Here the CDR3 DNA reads TGTGCCAGCAGCCAAGGCTTTGGGACAACTACTAGCACAGATACGCAGTATTTT. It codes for CASSQGFGTTTSTDTQYF.

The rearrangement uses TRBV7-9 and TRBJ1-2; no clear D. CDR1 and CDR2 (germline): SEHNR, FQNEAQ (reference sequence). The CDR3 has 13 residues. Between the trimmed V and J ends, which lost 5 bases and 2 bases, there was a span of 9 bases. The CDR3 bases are TGTGCCAGCAGCCCCGACACCAACTATGGCTACACCTTC. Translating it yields CASSPDTNYGYTF.

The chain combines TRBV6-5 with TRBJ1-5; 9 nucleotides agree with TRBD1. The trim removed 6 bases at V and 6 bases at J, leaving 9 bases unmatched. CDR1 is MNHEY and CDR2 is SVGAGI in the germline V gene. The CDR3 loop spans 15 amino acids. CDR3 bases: TGTGCCAGCAGCCTCTCGGGACAGGGAAGTCAGCCCCAGCATTTT. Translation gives CASSLSGQGSQPQHF.

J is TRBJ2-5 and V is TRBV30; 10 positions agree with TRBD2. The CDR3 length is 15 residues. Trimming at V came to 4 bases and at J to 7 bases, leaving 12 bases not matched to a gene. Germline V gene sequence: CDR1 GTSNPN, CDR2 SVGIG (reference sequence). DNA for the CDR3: TGTGCCTGGAATACCGGAGCGGGGGGGTTTCCGACCCAGTACTTC. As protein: CAWNTGAGGFPTQYF.

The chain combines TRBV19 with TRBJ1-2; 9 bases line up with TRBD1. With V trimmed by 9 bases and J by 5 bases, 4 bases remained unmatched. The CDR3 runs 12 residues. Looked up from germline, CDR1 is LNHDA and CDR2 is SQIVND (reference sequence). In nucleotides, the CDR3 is TGTGCCAGCCGGGACAGGGAGTATGGCTACACCTTC. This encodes CASRDREYGYTF.

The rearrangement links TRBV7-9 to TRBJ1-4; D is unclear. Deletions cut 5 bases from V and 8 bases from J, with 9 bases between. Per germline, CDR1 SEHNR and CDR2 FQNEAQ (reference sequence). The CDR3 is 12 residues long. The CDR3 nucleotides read TGTGCCAGCAGCCCAGTAGCGGAAAAACTGTTTTTT. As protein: CASSPVAEKLFF.

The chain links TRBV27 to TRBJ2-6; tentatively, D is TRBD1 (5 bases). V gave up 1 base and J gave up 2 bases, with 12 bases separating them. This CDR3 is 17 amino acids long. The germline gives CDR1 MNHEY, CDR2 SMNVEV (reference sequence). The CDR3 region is CASSLFVSGPGANVLTF. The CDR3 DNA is TGTGCCAGCAGTTTATTCGTTTCAGGGCCTGGGGCCAACGTCCTGACTTTC.

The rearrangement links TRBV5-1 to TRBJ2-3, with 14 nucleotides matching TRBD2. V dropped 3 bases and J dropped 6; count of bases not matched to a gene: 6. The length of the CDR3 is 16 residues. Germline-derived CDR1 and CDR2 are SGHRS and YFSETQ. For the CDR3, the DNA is TGCGCCAGCAGCTCCGGGACTAGCGGGAGTTCGGATACGCAGTATTTT. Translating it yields CASSSGTSGSSDTQYF.

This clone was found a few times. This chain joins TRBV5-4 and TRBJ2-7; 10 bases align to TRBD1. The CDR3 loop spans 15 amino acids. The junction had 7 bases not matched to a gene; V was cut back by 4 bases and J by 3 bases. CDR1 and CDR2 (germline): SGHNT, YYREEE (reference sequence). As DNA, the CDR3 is TGTGCCAGCAGCCGACCGGGACAGGGGAACTACGAGCAGTACTTC. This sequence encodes CASSRPGQGNYEQYF.

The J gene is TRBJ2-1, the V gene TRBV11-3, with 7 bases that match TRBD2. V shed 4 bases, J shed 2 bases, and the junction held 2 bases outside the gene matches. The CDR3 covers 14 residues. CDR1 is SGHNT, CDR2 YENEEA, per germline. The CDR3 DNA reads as TGTGCCAGCAGCTCAGGACTAGCCTACAATGAGCAGTTCTTC. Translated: CASSSGLAYNEQFF.

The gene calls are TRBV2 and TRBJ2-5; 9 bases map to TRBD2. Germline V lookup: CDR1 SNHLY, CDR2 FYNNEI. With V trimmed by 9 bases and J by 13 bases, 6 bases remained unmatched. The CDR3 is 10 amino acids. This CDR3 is CARGPGLAYF. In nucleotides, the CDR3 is TGTGCCAGGGGGCCGGGACTAGCGTACTTC.

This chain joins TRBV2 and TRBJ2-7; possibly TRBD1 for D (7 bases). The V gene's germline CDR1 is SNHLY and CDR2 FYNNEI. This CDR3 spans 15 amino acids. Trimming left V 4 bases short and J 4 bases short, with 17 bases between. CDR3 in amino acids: CASSGGGGSVYEQYF. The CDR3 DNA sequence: TGTGCCAGCAGTGGTGGAGGGGGCAGTGTTTACGAGCAGTACTTC.

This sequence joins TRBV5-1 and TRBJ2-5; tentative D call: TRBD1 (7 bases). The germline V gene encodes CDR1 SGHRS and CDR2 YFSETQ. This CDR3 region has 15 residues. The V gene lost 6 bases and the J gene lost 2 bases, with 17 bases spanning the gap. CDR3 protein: CASTFAGQSQETQYF. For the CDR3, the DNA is TGCGCCAGCACCTTCGCGGGACAGTCTCAAGAGACCCAGTACTTC.

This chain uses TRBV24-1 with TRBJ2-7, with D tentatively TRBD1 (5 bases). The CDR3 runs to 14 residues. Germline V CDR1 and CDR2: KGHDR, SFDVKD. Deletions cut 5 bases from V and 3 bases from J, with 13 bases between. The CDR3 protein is CATSAAGCIYEQYF. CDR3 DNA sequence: TGTGCCACCAGTGCCGCAGGGTGTATCTACGAGCAGTACTTC.

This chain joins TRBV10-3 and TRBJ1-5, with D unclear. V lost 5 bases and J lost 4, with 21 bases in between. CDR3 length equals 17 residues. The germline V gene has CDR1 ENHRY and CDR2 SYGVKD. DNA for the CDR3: TGTGCCATCAGTCACTCGATCCTAGATAGCCGTAATCAGCCCCAGCATTTT. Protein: CAISHSILDSRNQPQHF.

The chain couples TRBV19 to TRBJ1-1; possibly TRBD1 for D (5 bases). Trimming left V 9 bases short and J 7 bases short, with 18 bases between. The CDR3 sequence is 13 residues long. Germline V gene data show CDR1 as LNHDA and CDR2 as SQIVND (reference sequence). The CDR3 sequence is CARKIFGTFEAFF. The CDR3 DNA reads TGTGCCAGAAAGATATTTGGGACTTTTGAAGCTTTCTTT. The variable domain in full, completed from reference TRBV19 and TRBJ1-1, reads DGGITQSPKYLFRKEGQNVTLSCEQNLNHDAMYWYRQDPGQGLRLIYYSQIVNDFQKGDIAEGYSVSREKKESFPLTVTSAQKNPTAFYLCARKIFGTFEAFFGQGTRLTVV.